One T cell receptor (beta chain) is described in this entry. What it binds is not known. The record originates from a study of early T cells in non-severe SARS-CoV-2 infection. Across the study: The authors sequenced bulk RNA from unsorted whole blood, leaving chains unpaired.

Unique molecular identifiers (one per individual cDNA molecule) were attached. TCRdb ran MiXCR on the 5' RACE reads and lists one entry per CDR3 protein. The sample consists of about 52,000 distinct CDR3 sequences, about 10% of them appearing once. The study, taken as a whole, reports: Matching with VDJdb favored anti-spike CD8 responses (missing private and CD4 specificities).

Germline CDR1 DFQATT, CDR2 SNEGSKA (reference sequence). CDR3 length: 14 amino acids. V was trimmed by 7 bases and J by 2 bases, leaving 16 bases between them. This rearrangement joins TRBV20-1 to TRBJ2-3; perhaps TRBD2 as D (6 bases). The sequence was obtained from an adult who was a healthcare worker with PCR-confirmed SARS-CoV-2 infection or an uninfected control (not recorded which). Specimen: whole blood. CDR3 sequence reads: CSVSRRADTDTQYF. The CDR3 region has the DNA TGCAGTGTCAGCCGGAGGGCAGACACAGATACGCAGTATTTT.